The next 21 T cell receptor beta chains were all read from a single sample in a study of blood T cells in healthy people across ages. With a J-beta primer mix and a sample-barcoded 5' primer, a second PCR ran about 6 to 11 cycles. Using its own MiXCR run on the 5' RACE reads, TCRdb lists one record per CDR3 protein. The table lists 450,000 to 700,000 distinct CDR3 sequences, approximately 25% of them singletons. The sequencing input was blood. These TCRs come from a woman aged 65 to 85 in good health.

The V call is TRBV30, the J call TRBJ1-4; unclear D gene. With 1 base removed from V and 8 bases from J, the gap between germline ends came to 11 bases. The CDR3 sequence is 13 residues long. Germline V CDR1 and CDR2: GTSNPN, SVGIG (reference sequence). The CDR3 loop is CAWSDTFGEKLFF. CDR3 DNA: TGTGCCTGGAGTGACACATTCGGCGAAAAACTGTTTTTT.

This clonotype was picked up a small number of times. V and J are TRBV12-3 or TRBV12-4 and TRBJ1-1; TRBD1 matches 9 bases. The CDR3 covers 18 residues. The trim removed 1 base at V and 5 bases at J, leaving 14 bases unmatched. The CDR3 sequence is CASSLVAGTGIKGTEAFF. DNA of the CDR3: TGTGCCAGCAGTTTAGTGGCCGGGACAGGGATCAAGGGGACTGAAGCTTTCTTT.

This clonotype was recorded a few times. The rearrangement links TRBV24-1 to TRBJ1-2; D not certain. The CDR3 is 12 amino acids. The V gene's germline CDR1 is KGHDR and CDR2 SFDVKD. V was trimmed by 3 bases and J by 2 bases, leaving 3 bases between them. CDR3 nucleotides: TGTGCCACCAGTGATCTAAACTATGGCTACACCTTC. It translates to CATSDLNYGYTF.

This chain joins TRBV29-1 and TRBJ2-3, with D possibly being TRBD1 (5 bases). Germline V gives CDR1 SQVTM, CDR2 ANQGSEA. V was pared by 4 bases and J by 7 bases, with 12 bases between. This CDR3 spans 12 amino acids. CDR3 nucleotide sequence: TGCAGCGTTGGAACAGGTGATAATACGCAGTATTTT. It is translated as CSVGTGDNTQYF.

This chain uses TRBV9 with TRBJ2-5; 8 nucleotides line up with TRBD2. The J call may be incorrect, as the DNA end agrees better with TRBJ2-1. Germline CDR1 SGDLS, CDR2 YYNGEE. The CDR3 is 15 amino acids. CDR3 bases: TGTGCCAGCAGCGTAGACTTGCGGGGGGCTGGTGAGCAGTTCTTC. It translates to CASSVDLRGAGEQFF.

On this clonotype: The junction differs from germline at one of its ends, possibly a read error. V usage is TRBV7-2 and J usage is TRBJ1-3, with D hard to call. CDR3 length equals 15 residues. Germline V gene lookup returns CDR1 SGHTA and CDR2 FQGNSA. The chain's CDR3 is CASSSNVGAGNTIYF. CDR3 sequence (DNA): TGTGCCAGCAGCTCCAACGTTGGCGCTGGAAACACTATATATTTT. The full variable domain, with the rest looked up from reference TRBV7-2 and TRBJ1-3, is GAGVSQSPSNKVTEKGKDVELRCDPISGHTALYWYRQSLGQGLEFLIYFQGNSAPDKSGLPSDRFSAERTGGSVSTLTIQRTQQEDSAVYLCASSSNVGAGNTIYFGEGSWLTVV.

This clonotype was recorded a few times. The gene calls are TRBV9 and TRBJ2-5; D gene ambiguous. This CDR3 spans 13 amino acids. V was cut by 1 base and J by 1 base, with 5 bases left in between. Per germline, CDR1 SGDLS and CDR2 YYNGEE. The CDR3: CASSVSTQETQYF. The CDR3 DNA sequence: TGTGCCAGCAGCGTATCCACCCAAGAGACCCAGTACTTC.

The V call is TRBV18, the J call TRBJ2-1, with TRBD2 identical over 10 bases. CDR1 and CDR2 from the germline V gene are KGHSH and LQKENI. The trim removed 3 bases at V and 8 bases at J, leaving 13 bases unmatched. This CDR3 contains 17 residues. This CDR3 reads CASSPHRVSGRYDEQFF. In DNA, the CDR3 is TGTGCCAGCTCACCTCACAGGGTTAGCGGGAGGTACGATGAGCAGTTCTTC.

This clonotype has just one count. This chain links TRBV10-2 with TRBJ2-5, with unresolved D. Trimming left V 3 bases short and J 5 bases short, with 13 bases between. This CDR3 has 14 residues. The germline gives CDR1 WSHSY, CDR2 SAAADI. The CDR3 loop is CASSELRSRETQYF. The CDR3 DNA reads as TGCGCCAGCAGTGAACTCCGGTCGCGGGAGACCCAGTACTTC.

As concerns this clonotype: A much larger clone lies one base from this, so it may be a read error. V is TRBV2 and J is TRBJ2-7; 10 nucleotides line up with TRBD1. The CDR3 sequence is 14 residues long. J was trimmed by 3 bases and V by 6 bases; bases with no gene match: 5. Germline V gives CDR1 SNHLY, CDR2 FYNNEI. For the CDR3, the DNA is TGTGCCAGCAGGCTCCGGGACAGGGGCTACGAGCAGTACTTC. Protein sequence: CASRLRDRGYEQYF.

This clonotype was seen a handful of times. CDR3 DNA: TGTGCCAGCAGCGCCGGACAGCTCTATGGCTACACCTTC. As protein: CASSAGQLYGYTF. The chain employs TRBV13 and TRBJ1-2, with D tentatively TRBD1 (6 bases). The CDR3 contains 13 residues. V was cut by 5 bases and J by 4 bases, with 11 bases left in between. Germline V CDR1 and CDR2: PRHDT, FYEKMQ (reference sequence).

There are a few counts of this clonotype. This chain joins TRBV7-2 and TRBJ2-7; D tentatively reads TRBD1 or TRBD2 (6 bases each). The V gene lost 4 bases and the J gene lost 6 bases, with 13 bases spanning the gap. This CDR3 is 13 amino acids long. Germline values: CDR1 SGHTA, CDR2 FQGNSA. CDR3 sequence (DNA): TGTGCCAGCAGCTCATCACAGGGAGGCGAGCAGTACTTC. It translates to CASSSSQGGEQYF.

The chain employs TRBV7-9 and TRBJ2-7, with TRBD2 matching 8 bases. After removal of 0 bases from V and 5 bases from J, the junction contained 9 bases not matched to a gene. The CDR3 totals 16 residues. Germline V gene data show CDR1 as SEHNR and CDR2 as FQNEAQ (reference sequence). This CDR3 reads CASSLALGGGIDEQYF. The CDR3 nucleotides are TGTGCCAGCAGCTTAGCGCTCGGCGGGGGGATCGACGAGCAGTACTTC.

The CDR3 sequence is CSARSGSSYNEQFF. DNA of the CDR3: TGCAGTGCTAGGAGCGGGAGCTCCTACAATGAGCAGTTCTTC. This chain joins TRBV20-1 and TRBJ2-1, with 8 bases fitting TRBD2. The CDR3 has 14 amino acids. Germline CDR1 and CDR2: DFQATT and SNEGSKA (reference sequence). Losses at the gene ends were 3 bases for V and 0 bases for J; bases not matched to a gene: 1.

This clonotype was observed a few times. The chain recombines TRBV25-1 with TRBJ2-7; D remains ambiguous. Trimming took 2 bases from V and 6 from J, leaving 8 bases between them. Germline values: CDR1 MGHDK, CDR2 SYGVNS. The CDR3 has 12 residues. The CDR3 region has the DNA TGTGCCAGCAGTGAAAGGGCAGGCGAGCAGTACTTC. This codes for CASSERAGEQYF.

Worth noting for this clonotype: Mismatch with germline at one junction end may stem from a read error. V is TRBV20-1 and J is TRBJ2-5; D remains ambiguous. The CDR3 consists of 14 residues. Looked up from germline, CDR1 is DFQATT and CDR2 is SNEGSKA (reference sequence). The CDR3 DNA reads as TGCAGTGCTAGGTCCAGCACAGCCCAAGGGACCCAGTACTTC. It codes for CSARSSTAQGTQYF.

V usage is TRBV5-1 and J usage is TRBJ1-3; D unclear. The ends were cut back, 0 bases at V and 3 bases at J, with 13 bases in the middle. Germline values: CDR1 SGHRS, CDR2 YFSETQ. The CDR3 spans 16 residues. The CDR3 loop is CASSLDVGSGGNTIYF. CDR3 coding DNA: TGCGCCAGCAGCTTGGATGTGGGCTCTGGTGGAAACACCATATATTTT.

V and J are TRBV7-9 and TRBJ1-4; unclear D gene. The CDR3 is 14 amino acids. V lost 7 bases, J lost 8 bases, and 17 bases lay in between. Germline V gene lookup returns CDR1 SEHNR and CDR2 FQNEAQ (reference sequence). CDR3 bases: TGTGCCAGCACCGGTTTTGCCAGCAAGGAAAAACTGTTTTTT. Translation: CASTGFASKEKLFF.

The V gene is TRBV4-1, the J gene TRBJ2-5; D possibly corresponds to TRBD2 (6 bases). This CDR3 is 14 amino acids long. Trimming pared 2 bases from V and 7 bases from J, leaving 14 bases between. Germline-derived CDR1 and CDR2 are MGHRA and YSYEKL. The CDR3 loop is CASSQQTQGGTQYF. The CDR3 nucleotides read TGCGCCAGCAGCCAACAAACCCAGGGAGGGACCCAGTACTTC.

The chain has TRBV27 and TRBJ1-1; no clear D. The CDR3 runs 13 residues. Germline CDR1 reads MNHEY; CDR2 reads SMNVEV (reference sequence). Between the trimmed V and J ends, which lost 5 bases and 8 bases, there was a span of 15 bases. The CDR3 region has the DNA TGTGCCAGCAGTGCAAGCCGCGTCGAGGAAGCTTTCTTT. It specifies CASSASRVEEAFF.

The chain recombines TRBV18 with TRBJ2-1; 7 bases match TRBD2. CDR1 is KGHSH, CDR2 LQKENI, per germline. V shed 2 bases, J shed 0 bases, and the junction held 19 bases outside the gene matches. The CDR3 covers 21 residues. DNA of the CDR3: TGTGCCAGCTCACCAAGCCACCCTCGGGACGGGGAGGGGAGCTCCTACAATGAGCAGTTCTTC. Translation gives CASSPSHPRDGEGSSYNEQFF.